Listed here are 26 T cell receptor beta chains from one sample, sequenced in a study of technical replicates of blood from several donors. This table comes from immunoSEQ multiplex PCR, and its TCRdb copy is limited to in-frame clones, with some not included. This table has 50,000 to 70,000 clones, 93% appearing once. Input material: PBMCs. These receptors all stem from a human donor in good health. Some clones in this sample may be carry-over from other donors' samples.

This chain joins TRBV5-4 and TRBJ1-2, with 9 bases aligning to TRBD1. Trimming took 4 bases from V and 4 from J; bases not matched to a gene: 11. CDR3 length: 16 residues. The germline CDR1 and CDR2 sequences are SGHNT and YYREEE (reference sequence). The CDR3, as DNA: TGTGCCAGCAGCCAGGACGGACAGGGGAAGTTCTATGGCTACACCTTC. It encodes CASSQDGQGKFYGYTF.

This clone was recorded only once. The chain joins TRBV11-2 to TRBJ2-2, with TRBD1 identical over 10 bases. Trimming at V came to 4 bases and at J to 4 bases, leaving 0 bases not matched to a gene. Germline V gene lookup returns CDR1 SGHAT and CDR2 FQNNGV. This CDR3 is built from 14 residues. As DNA, the CDR3 is TGTGCCAGCAGCTGGACAGGGGGCACCGGGGAGCTGTTTTTT. Its protein is CASSWTGGTGELFF.

This chain links TRBV7-9 with TRBJ1-1, with D maybe TRBD1 (6 bases). The length of the CDR3 is 13 residues. Per germline, CDR1 SEHNR and CDR2 FQNEAQ (reference sequence). V lost 11 bases, J lost 0 bases, and 13 bases lay in between. CDR3 nucleotide sequence: TGTGCCTGCCACAGGGCAATGAACACTGAAGCTTTCTTT. It encodes CACHRAMNTEAFF.

The rearrangement joins TRBV7-3 to TRBJ1-1, with TRBD1 matching over 7 bases. The CDR3 sequence is 14 residues long. CDR1 is SGHTA and CDR2 is FQGTGA in the germline V gene. Trimming cost V 6 bases and J 3 bases; bases outside gene matches: 7. The CDR3 spells CASRAGGGDTEAFF. In nucleotides, the CDR3 is TGTGCCAGCAGGGCAGGGGGAGGCGACACTGAAGCTTTCTTT.

The chain's CDR3 is CASSLAGTGNEKLFF. The DNA for the CDR3 is TGCGCCAGCAGCTTGGCCGGGACAGGGAATGAAAAACTGTTTTTT. The chain combines TRBV5-1 with TRBJ1-4; 9 nucleotides match TRBD1. The CDR3 length is 15 residues. With V trimmed by 0 bases and J by 5 bases, 2 bases remained unmatched. Per germline, CDR1 SGHRS and CDR2 YFSETQ.

V is TRBV7-3 and J is TRBJ2-3, with TRBD1 matching over 9 bases. Germline-derived CDR1 and CDR2 are SGHTA and FQGTGA. The length of the CDR3 is 15 residues. J gave up 1 base and V 1 base, and 0 bases lay outside the gene matches. In nucleotides, the CDR3 is TGTGCCAGCAGCTTAAGGGACAGGGGCACAGATACGCAGTATTTT. It translates to CASSLRDRGTDTQYF.

The chain joins TRBV27 to TRBJ2-7; tentatively, D is TRBD2 (6 bases). Germline CDR1 is MNHEY and CDR2 is SMNVEV (reference sequence). This CDR3 comprises 16 residues. The V end was cut by 0 bases, the J end by 6 bases, with 18 bases between. The CDR3 loop reads CASSLSRSGGTAEQYF. CDR3 in DNA: TGTGCCAGCAGTTTATCCAGGAGCGGAGGGACTGCCGAGCAGTACTTC.

The CDR3 sequence: CASKKQGADYSNQPQHF. The CDR3 bases are TGTGCCTCCAAAAAACAGGGGGCCGATTATAGCAATCAGCCCCAGCATTTT. This chain connects TRBV19 to TRBJ1-5, with 9 bases aligning to TRBD1. The CDR3 sequence is 17 residues long. Germline trimming cut 11 bases from V and 0 bases from J; bases unmatched to any gene: 14. CDR1 is LNHDA and CDR2 is SQIVND in the germline V gene (reference sequence).

The chain uses TRBV4-3 and TRBJ1-4; 7 bases are a match to TRBD1. The CDR3 has 15 residues. CDR1 is LGHNA and CDR2 is YSLEER in the germline V gene. The V segment lost 1 base and the J segment 5 bases; nucleotides outside the gene matches: 4. CDR3 in amino acids: CASSQGQGSNEKLFF. In DNA, the CDR3 is TGCGCCAGCAGCCAAGGACAGGGATCGAATGAAAAACTGTTTTTT.

This rearrangement joins TRBV5-1 to TRBJ1-3; D unresolved. Germline V gene lookup returns CDR1 SGHRS and CDR2 YFSETQ. V was pared by 0 bases and J by 0 bases, with 10 bases between. This CDR3 spans 16 amino acids. The CDR3: CASSLGGGISGNTIYF. DNA for the CDR3: TGCGCCAGCAGCTTGGGAGGCGGAATCTCTGGAAACACCATATATTTT.

The V and J genes are TRBV11-2 and TRBJ2-7; D unresolved. The CDR3 totals 13 residues. The V end lost 1 base, the J end lost 0 bases, and 4 bases lay between the germline ends. CDR1 and CDR2 (germline): SGHAT, FQNNGV. For the CDR3, the DNA is TGTGCCAGCAGCTTAGGCAGCTCCTACGAGCAGTACTTC. This codes for CASSLGSSYEQYF.

J is TRBJ2-5 and V is TRBV4-3; weak D call: TRBD2 (7 bases). Deletions cut 0 bases from V and 2 bases from J, with 22 bases between. The CDR3 has 19 amino acids. CDR1 is LGHNA and CDR2 is YSLEER in the germline V gene. CDR3 coding DNA: TGCGCCAGCAGCCAAGATACGGATTTTACGGGGGGCCCTCAAGAGACCCAGTACTTC. Amino acids: CASSQDTDFTGGPQETQYF.

The chain uses TRBV6-5 and TRBJ2-1, with 10 positions matching TRBD1. The V gene's germline CDR1 is MNHEY and CDR2 SVGAGI. Germline trimming cut 5 bases from V and 10 bases from J; bases unmatched to any gene: 8. This CDR3 is built from 14 residues. Here the CDR3 DNA reads TGTGCCAGCAGTCTTAGACAGGGGGCTCGAGAGCAGTTCTTC. It codes for CASSLRQGAREQFF.

The chain carries TRBV19 and TRBJ1-6; 8 bases align to TRBD1. Looked up from germline, CDR1 is LNHDA and CDR2 is SQIVND (reference sequence). The V and J ends lost 5 bases and 6 bases, in that order; junction bases with no gene match: 12. CDR3 length: 17 amino acids. In DNA form, the CDR3 reads TGTGCCAGTAGTTCCATACCCGGACAGGGCTCTAATTCACCCCTCCACTTT. It is translated as CASSSIPGQGSNSPLHF.

The rearrangement links TRBV18 to TRBJ2-7, with 7 bases matching TRBD1. The CDR3 totals 13 residues. CDR1 is KGHSH, CDR2 LQKENI, per germline. Germline trimming cut 3 bases from V and 2 bases from J; bases unmatched to any gene: 1. In nucleotides, the CDR3 is TGTGCCAGCTCACCCGGGACAGCCTACGAGCAGTACTTC. Translation: CASSPGTAYEQYF. Variable domain in full (rest from reference TRBV18 and TRBJ2-7): NAGVMQNPRHLVRRRGQEARLRCSPMKGHSHVYWYRQLPEEGLKFMVYLQKENIIDESGMPKERFSAEFPKEGPSILRIQQVVRGDSAAYFCASSPGTAYEQYFGPGTRLTVT.

The chain uses TRBV5-1 and TRBJ1-2, with D unclear. Germline V lookup: CDR1 SGHRS, CDR2 YFSETQ. The germline V and J ends were trimmed by 4 bases and 5 bases, with 15 bases remaining between them. The CDR3 runs to 14 residues. The CDR3 reads CASSPTGDNYGYTF. CDR3 DNA: TGCGCCAGCAGCCCGACCGGGGATAATTATGGCTACACCTTC.

The CDR3 region has the DNA TGTGCCAGCAGTGAAGCGCTCCTGATGGACAGGGCGAGGGAGCAGTACTTC. Its protein is CASSEALLMDRAREQYF. This chain joins TRBV6-1 and TRBJ2-7, with 8 bases that match TRBD1. The CDR3 loop spans 17 amino acids. V dropped 0 bases and J dropped 7; count of bases not matched to a gene: 14. Germline CDR1 and CDR2: MNHNS and SASEGT.

The chain joins TRBV11-2 to TRBJ2-7, with D unclear. Germline V gives CDR1 SGHAT, CDR2 FQNNGV. Trimming took 0 bases from V and 3 from J, leaving 3 bases between them. The CDR3 loop spans 12 amino acids. The DNA for the CDR3 is TGTGCCAGCAGCTTAGAACTCTACGAGCAGTACTTC. This gives the protein CASSLELYEQYF.

This chain joins TRBV13 and TRBJ2-2; a weak D match, TRBD1 (5 bases). CDR3 length: 17 residues. Germline V gives CDR1 PRHDT, CDR2 FYEKMQ (reference sequence). Between the trimmed V and J ends, which lost 5 bases and 0 bases, there was a span of 16 bases. The CDR3 coding sequence is TGTGCCAGCAGCCTGATACAGGAGTTCGCGAACACCGGGGAGCTGTTTTTT. Translated: CASSLIQEFANTGELFF.

The chain carries TRBV20-1 and TRBJ2-7, with unresolved D. Trimming cost V 3 bases and J 9 bases, with 12 bases left between them. The CDR3 is made up of 11 amino acids. CDR1 DFQATT and CDR2 SNEGSKA come from the germline V gene (reference sequence). In DNA form, the CDR3 reads TGCAGTGCTAGCGCATTAAATAGGCAGTACTTC. Translating gives CSASALNRQYF.

V gene TRBV4-3 combines with J gene TRBJ1-1; the D gene is possibly TRBD1 (6 bases). The germline V gene has CDR1 LGHNA and CDR2 YSLEER. V was pared by 0 bases and J by 2 bases, with 10 bases between. This CDR3 region has 15 residues. The CDR3 reads CASSQDRRGNTEAFF. For the CDR3, the DNA is TGCGCCAGCAGCCAAGATCGCAGGGGTAACACTGAAGCTTTCTTT.

V gene TRBV7-3 combines with J gene TRBJ2-7; possibly TRBD1 for D (6 bases). Germline V lookup: CDR1 SGHTA, CDR2 FQGTGA. Deletions cut 5 bases from V and 1 base from J, with 15 bases between. This CDR3 comprises 15 residues. The CDR3 spells CASSLSGGASYEQYF. For the CDR3, the DNA is TGTGCCAGCAGCCTGTCTGGGGGCGCTTCCTACGAGCAGTACTTC.

This chain joins TRBV7-2 and TRBJ2-3, with D possibly matching TRBD2 (6 bases). Germline V gene lookup returns CDR1 SGHTA and CDR2 FQGNSA. V shed 5 bases and J shed 5 bases, with 17 bases lying between them. The CDR3 has 15 amino acids. CDR3 sequence (DNA): TGTGCCAGCAGCCAGCAGTTGACTAGTGGAGATACGCAGTATTTT. Its protein is CASSQQLTSGDTQYF.

This clone is a singleton in its sample. The rearrangement uses TRBV4-2 and TRBJ1-6; no firm D call. The CDR3 is 12 residues long. Germline V gene data show CDR1 as LGHNA and CDR2 as YNFKEQ. V was trimmed by 9 bases and J by 4 bases, leaving 7 bases between them. The CDR3 loop is CARAVYNSPLHF. The CDR3 DNA follows: TGTGCCAGAGCTGTGTATAATTCACCCCTCCACTTT.

This sequence joins TRBV15 and TRBJ1-4; D remains ambiguous. The CDR3 is 13 residues long. The germline V gene encodes CDR1 LNHNV and CDR2 YYDKDF (reference sequence). V lost 4 bases and J 4 bases, leaving 7 bases between the germline ends. The CDR3: CATSNSNNEKLFF. The DNA of the CDR3 is TGTGCCACCAGCAACAGCAATAATGAAAAACTGTTTTTT. The full variable domain, in which reference TRBV15 and TRBJ1-4 provide the parts outside the CDR3, is DAMVIQNPRYQVTQFGKPVTLSCSQTLNHNVMYWYQQKSSQAPKLLFHYYDKDFNNEADTPDNFQSRRPNTSFCFLDIRSPGLGDTAMYLCATSNSNNEKLFFGSGTQLSVL.

CDR3 DNA: TGTGCCAGCAGCTCGGACAGGAACACTGAAGCTTTCTTT. Translation: CASSSDRNTEAFF. The chain joins TRBV7-8 to TRBJ1-1; TRBD1 might be the D (6 bases). CDR1 and CDR2 (germline): SGHVS, FQNEAQ. Trimming stripped 4 bases from V and 1 base from J, with 7 bases between. The length of the CDR3 is 13 residues.